These 24 T cell receptor beta chains originate from one sample sequenced in a study of breast tumors, draining lymph nodes, adjacent tissues. Via MiXCR, TCRdb re-called the multiplex PCR reads, giving one row per CDR3 protein. The sample has about 180,000 distinct CDR3 sequences, 30% to 35% seen once. Samples came from axillary lymph nodes draining the breast cancer. Sequencing was carried out using axillary lymph node tissue. Receptors were obtained from a female donor with breast cancer. Some clones in this sample may be carry-over from other donors' samples.

This clonotype was detected only a few times. This chain links TRBV18 with TRBJ1-3, with TRBD1 as a possible D gene (6 bases). This CDR3 has 19 amino acids. Trimming took off 5 bases at V and 7 bases at J, with 30 bases between the two ends. Germline loops: CDR1 KGHSH, CDR2 LQKENI. This chain's CDR3 is CASSNYGTFTDAEGNTIYF. The DNA for the CDR3 is TGTGCCAGCTCAAACTATGGGACATTTACGGACGCAGAAGGGAACACCATATATTTT.

The rearrangement links TRBV6-1 to TRBJ1-5; a weak D match, TRBD1 (5 bases). The CDR3 spans 15 residues. Trimming removed 8 bases from V and 2 bases from J, with 16 bases in between. Germline V gene sequence: CDR1 MNHNS, CDR2 SASEGT. The CDR3 protein is CASARGAEGNQPQHF. DNA for the CDR3: TGTGCCAGCGCCCGAGGGGCGGAAGGCAATCAGCCCCAGCATTTT.

The gene calls are TRBV20-1 and TRBJ1-1, with D possibly TRBD1 on 5 matching bases. Trimming cost V 0 bases and J 10 bases, with 15 bases left between them. The CDR3 is made up of 13 amino acids. CDR1 is DFQATT, CDR2 SNEGSKA, per germline (reference sequence). CDR3 sequence: CSAREAGQTGAFF. CDR3 coding DNA: TGCAGTGCTAGAGAAGCGGGGCAAACGGGAGCTTTCTTT.

This clonotype came up many times. This chain uses TRBV7-3 with TRBJ2-1; D not certain. CDR1 and CDR2 (germline): SGHTA, FQGTGA. V was shortened by 0 bases and J by 6 bases, with 15 bases between the two germline ends. The CDR3 runs 16 residues. The CDR3 nucleotides are TGTGCCAGCAGCTTAACGTTCCCCGGCTGGCCCAATGAGCAGTTCTTC. This gives the protein CASSLTFPGWPNEQFF.

This clonotype has at least ten counts. The chain employs TRBV13 and TRBJ2-5; D may correspond to TRBD1 or TRBD2 (5 bases each). Between the trimmed V and J ends, which lost 1 base and 1 base, there was a span of 19 bases. Germline V gene sequence: CDR1 PRHDT, CDR2 FYEKMQ (reference sequence). The CDR3 is 18 residues long. The CDR3 DNA is TGTGCCAGCAGCTTAGTAGGCTTCGGGGCGGGCGTCCAAGAGACCCAGTACTTC. This sequence encodes CASSLVGFGAGVQETQYF.

This clonotype was observed many times. CDR3 in DNA: TGCAGTGCTAGAGGATGGACTAGCGGGGACCACGAGCAGTACTTC. Translation: CSARGWTSGDHEQYF. The V gene is TRBV20-1, the J gene TRBJ2-7, with TRBD2 matching over 12 bases. The V gene end was trimmed by 1 base and the J gene end by 5 bases; junction bases not matched to a gene: 6. In germline, CDR1 is DFQATT, CDR2 SNEGSKA (reference sequence). CDR3 size: 15 residues.

The table lists this clonotype with many counts. V is TRBV3-1 and J is TRBJ1-2, with TRBD1 identical over 7 bases. This CDR3 contains 15 residues. Germline CDR1 is LGHDT and CDR2 is YNNKEL (reference sequence). The J segment lost 0 bases and the V segment lost 5 bases, leaving 6 bases of the junction unmatched. The CDR3: CASSTGQAPNYGYTF. The CDR3 region has the DNA TGTGCCAGCAGCACCGGACAGGCCCCTAACTATGGCTACACCTTC.

The table lists this clonotype with many counts. The CDR3 nucleotides read TGTGCCTCGTCTGGGTCTGGGACAGATACGCAGTATTTT. It translates to CASSGSGTDTQYF. The chain couples TRBV12-3 or TRBV12-4 to TRBJ2-3; D remains unclear. The CDR3 length is 13 residues. Trimming cost V 11 bases and J 3 bases, with 15 bases left between them.

This clonotype was counted many times. The chain employs TRBV27 and TRBJ1-4, with D possibly matching TRBD1 (6 bases). The CDR3 is made up of 14 amino acids. CDR1 is MNHEY, CDR2 SMNVEV, per germline (reference sequence). V was pared by 3 bases and J by 4 bases, with 9 bases between. The CDR3 region is CASSLSRGNEKLFF. The CDR3 DNA reads as TGTGCCAGCAGTTTGAGCAGGGGTAATGAAAAACTGTTTTTT.

In this sample, this clonotype turned up many times. The rearrangement joins TRBV10-2 to TRBJ1-2; 7 positions agree with TRBD1. The CDR3 extends over 16 amino acids. CDR1 and CDR2 from the germline V gene are WSHSY and SAAADI. Unmatched junction bases numbered 7, after V lost 2 bases and J lost 1 base. CDR3 in amino acids: CASSEVNRGSNYGYTF. DNA for the CDR3: TGCGCCAGCAGTGAGGTGAACAGGGGAAGTAACTATGGCTACACCTTC.

This clonotype was counted many times. A junction end diverges from the germline sequence, so it may reflect a read error. V and J are TRBV9 and TRBJ2-7; possibly TRBD2 for D (5 bases). This CDR3 region has 14 residues. Germline CDR1 reads SGDLS; CDR2 reads YYNGEE. CDR3 protein: CASSVAPGNYAQYF. CDR3 coding DNA: TGTGCCAGCAGCGTAGCCCCGGGGAACTACGCGCAGTACTTC.

The rearrangement joins TRBV6-2 or TRBV6-3 to TRBJ2-1; D unresolved. The CDR3 runs to 13 residues. The germline CDR1 and CDR2 sequences are MNHEY and SVGEGT. V gave up 2 bases and J gave up 2 bases, with 4 bases separating them. CDR3 loop: CASSYLPYNEQFF. The CDR3 bases are TGTGCCAGCAGTTACCTCCCCTACAATGAGCAGTTCTTC.

Many counts were recorded for this clonotype. The chain couples TRBV11-2 to TRBJ2-1; 7 bases are shared with TRBD2. Losses at the gene ends were 0 bases for V and 8 bases for J; bases not matched to a gene: 4. Germline assignment: CDR1 SGHAT and CDR2 FQNNGV. CDR3 size: 14 residues. DNA of the CDR3: TGTGCCAGCAGCTTAGAGCCGGGACTATATGAGCAGTTCTTC. This codes for CASSLEPGLYEQFF.

The chain links TRBV27 to TRBJ2-1; TRBD2 is a possible D gene (6 bases). This CDR3 is built from 16 residues. Germline-derived CDR1 and CDR2 are MNHEY and SMNVEV (reference sequence). Between the trimmed V and J ends, which lost 3 bases and 6 bases, there was a span of 18 bases. The CDR3 sequence: CASSFGHGGTANEQFF. CDR3 DNA: TGTGCCAGCAGTTTTGGGCACGGCGGGACGGCCAATGAGCAGTTCTTC.

This clonotype was detected many times. DNA of the CDR3: TGCGCCAGCAGCTTGGTGGTGGGGGTCCAGGCCTACAATGAGCAGTTCTTC. Amino acid sequence: CASSLVVGVQAYNEQFF. This chain uses TRBV5-1 with TRBJ2-1; TRBD1 or TRBD2 may be the D gene (5 bases each). This CDR3 spans 17 amino acids. Germline assignment: CDR1 SGHRS and CDR2 YFSETQ. The V end lost 0 bases, the J end lost 2 bases, and 15 bases lay between the germline ends. The full variable domain, its missing parts supplied by reference TRBV5-1 and TRBJ2-1, is KAGVTQTPRYLIKTRGQQVTLSCSPISGHRSVSWYQQTPGQGLQFLFEYFSETQRNKGNFPGRFSGRQFSNSRSEMNVSTLELGDSALYLCASSLVVGVQAYNEQFFGPGTRLTVL.

For this clonotype: With a much larger clone just one base away, this may be a read error. The chain joins TRBV6-6 to TRBJ2-5; 8 bases are a match to TRBD2. Germline CDR1 reads MNHNY; CDR2 reads SVGAGI (reference sequence). V trimming: 5 bases; J trimming: 2 bases; junction bases outside the gene matches: 13. This CDR3 is built from 17 residues. The chain's CDR3 is CASSNPLAGQLQETQYF. The CDR3 DNA reads TGTGCCAGCAGTAACCCCCTAGCGGGCCAATTACAAGAGACCCAGTACTTC.

This clonotype appeared a few times. The junction differs from germline at one of its ends, possibly a read error. The gene calls are TRBV7-9 and TRBJ1-3; D is unresolved. The CDR3 has 17 residues. The germline V gene encodes CDR1 SEHNR and CDR2 FQNEAQ (reference sequence). CDR3 amino acids: CASSANLETLSGNPIYF. CDR3 DNA: TGTGCCAGCAGCGCAAACCTAGAGACACTCTCTGGAAACCCCATATATTTT. The whole variable domain, remainder taken from reference TRBV7-9 and TRBJ1-3, is DTGVSQNPRHKITKRGQNVTFRCDPISEHNRLYWYRQTLGQGPEFLTYFQNEAQLEKSRLLSDRFSAERPKGSFSTLEIQRTEQGDSAMYLCASSANLETLSGNPIYFGEGSWLTVV.

This clonotype has ten or more counts. The chain uses TRBV5-1 and TRBJ2-2; D assignment may be TRBD1 or TRBD2 (5 bases each). V lost 4 bases and J lost 6, with 7 bases in between. The CDR3 contains 12 residues. The germline gives CDR1 SGHRS, CDR2 YFSETQ. CDR3 region: CASSGGSGELFF. CDR3 bases: TGCGCCAGCAGCGGGGGATCCGGGGAGCTGTTTTTT.

The sample holds many counts of this clonotype. The V call is TRBV12-3 or TRBV12-4, the J call TRBJ2-1; D might be TRBD1 (5 bases). V dropped 6 bases and J dropped 2 bases, with 14 bases sitting between them. This CDR3 is built from 15 residues. The CDR3 sequence is CASSLAQGPYNEQFF. CDR3 DNA sequence: TGTGCCAGCAGCCTTGCCCAGGGCCCCTACAATGAGCAGTTCTTC.

This clonotype was detected many times. It is unclear where the CDR3 begins or ends on the DNA, so no DNA is shown, and the CDR3 is as TCRdb lists it. This chain links TRBV20-1 with TRBJ1-2. Ends included, the CDR3 has 9 residues. The germline V gene has CDR1 DFQATT and CDR2 SNEGSKA (reference sequence). CDR3 amino acids: CSFGDGYTF.

A note on this clonotype: A much larger clone lies one base from this, so it may be a read error. The rearrangement joins TRBV11-3 to TRBJ2-1, with a tentative D call TRBD1 (5 bases). Trimming removed 7 bases at V and 3 bases at J, with 25 bases between. The germline V gene encodes CDR1 SGHNT and CDR2 YENEEA. This CDR3 comprises 18 residues. The CDR3 reads CASIDVIRALWSYNEQFF. The CDR3 nucleotides are TGTGCCAGCATCGACGTCATCAGGGCCCTCTGGAGCTACAATGAGCAGTTCTTC.

The chain is built from TRBV12-5 and TRBJ2-2; D is uncertain. V was trimmed by 0 bases and J by 8 bases, leaving 4 bases between them. This CDR3 spans 12 amino acids. CDR1 LGHNT and CDR2 FRNRAP come from the germline V gene. Here the CDR3 DNA reads TGTGCTAGTGGTTTGGTACTTGGGGAGCTGTTTTTT. Translating gives CASGLVLGELFF.

A word on this clonotype: With a much larger clone just one base away, this may be a read error. The chain combines TRBV19 with TRBJ2-2; D possibly corresponds to TRBD2 (5 bases). This CDR3 region has 15 residues. Germline V gene lookup returns CDR1 LNHDA and CDR2 SQIVND (reference sequence). Here the CDR3 reads CASTPIAYGTGELSF. The CDR3 nucleotides read TGTGCCAGTACTCCAATAGCGTATGGTACCGGGGAGCTGTCTTTT.

Worth noting for this clonotype: This sequence may be a read error, since a much larger clone differs from it by one base. The genes are TRBV12-3 or TRBV12-4 and TRBJ2-1, with 10 bases aligning to TRBD2. This CDR3 is 15 amino acids long. Losses at the gene ends were 4 bases for V and 6 bases for J; bases not matched to a gene: 6. The CDR3 nucleotides read TGTGCCAGCAGTTCAATACTAGCGGGACTCAATGAGCAGTTCTTC. Protein sequence: CASSSILAGLNEQFF.